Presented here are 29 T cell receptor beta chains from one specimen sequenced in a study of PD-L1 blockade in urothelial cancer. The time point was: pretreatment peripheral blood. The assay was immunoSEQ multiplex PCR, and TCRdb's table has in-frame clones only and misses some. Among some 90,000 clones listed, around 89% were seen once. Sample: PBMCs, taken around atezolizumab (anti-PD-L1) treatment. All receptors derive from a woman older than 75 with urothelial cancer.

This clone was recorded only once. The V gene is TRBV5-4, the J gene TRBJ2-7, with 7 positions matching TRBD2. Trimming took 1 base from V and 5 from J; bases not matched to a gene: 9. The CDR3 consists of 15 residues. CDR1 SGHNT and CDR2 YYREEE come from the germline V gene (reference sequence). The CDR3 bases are TGTGCCAGCAGCTTGCTCGGGGGGAGTGAACACGAGCAGTACTTC. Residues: CASSLLGGSEHEQYF.

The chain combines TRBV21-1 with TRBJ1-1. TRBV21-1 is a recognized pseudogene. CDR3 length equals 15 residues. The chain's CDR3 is CASSKPKHLLPEAFF. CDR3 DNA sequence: TGTGCCAGCAGCAAACCGAAGCATTTACTCCCTGAAGCTTTCTTT.

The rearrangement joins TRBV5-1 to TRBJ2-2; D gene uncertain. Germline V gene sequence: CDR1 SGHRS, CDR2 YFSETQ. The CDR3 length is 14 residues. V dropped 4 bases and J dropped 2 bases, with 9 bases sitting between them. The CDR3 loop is CASSGQLNTGELFF. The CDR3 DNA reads TGCGCCAGCAGCGGGCAGCTTAACACCGGGGAGCTGTTTTTT.

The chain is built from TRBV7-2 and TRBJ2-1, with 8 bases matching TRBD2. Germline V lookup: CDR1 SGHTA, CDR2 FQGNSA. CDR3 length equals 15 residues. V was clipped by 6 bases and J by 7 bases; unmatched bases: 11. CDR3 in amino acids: CASSLGRERVNEQFF. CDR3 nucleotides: TGTGCCAGCAGTCTCGGGAGGGAGCGGGTGAATGAGCAGTTCTTC.

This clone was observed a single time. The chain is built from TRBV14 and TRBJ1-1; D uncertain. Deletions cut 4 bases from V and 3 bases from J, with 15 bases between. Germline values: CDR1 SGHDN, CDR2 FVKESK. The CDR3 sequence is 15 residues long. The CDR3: CASSPLTGSYTEAFF. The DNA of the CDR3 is TGTGCCAGCAGCCCACTGACGGGGTCATACACTGAAGCTTTCTTT.

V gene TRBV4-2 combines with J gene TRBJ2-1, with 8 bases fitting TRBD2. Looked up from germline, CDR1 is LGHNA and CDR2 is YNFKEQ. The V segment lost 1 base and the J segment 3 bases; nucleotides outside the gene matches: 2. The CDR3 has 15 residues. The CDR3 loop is CASSQAGGNYNEQFF. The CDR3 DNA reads TGTGCCAGCAGCCAAGCGGGAGGGAACTACAATGAGCAGTTCTTC.

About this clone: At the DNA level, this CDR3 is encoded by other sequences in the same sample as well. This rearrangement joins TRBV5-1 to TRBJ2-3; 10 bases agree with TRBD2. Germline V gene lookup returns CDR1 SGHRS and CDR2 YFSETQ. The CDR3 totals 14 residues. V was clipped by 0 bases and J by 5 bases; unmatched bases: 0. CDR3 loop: CASSLGLAGDTQYF. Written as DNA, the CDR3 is TGCGCCAGCAGCTTGGGACTAGCGGGAGATACGCAGTATTTT.

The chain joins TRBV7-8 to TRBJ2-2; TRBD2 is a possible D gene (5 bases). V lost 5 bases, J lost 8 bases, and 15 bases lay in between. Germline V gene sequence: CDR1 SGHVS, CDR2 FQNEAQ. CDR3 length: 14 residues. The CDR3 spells CASSPLRVAGELFF. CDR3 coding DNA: TGTGCCAGCAGCCCCCTGAGGGTAGCGGGGGAGCTGTTTTTT. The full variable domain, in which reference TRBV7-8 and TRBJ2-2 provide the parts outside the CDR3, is GAGVSQSPRYKVAKRGQDVALRCDPISGHVSLFWYQQALGQGPEFLTYFQNEAQLDKSGLPSDRFFAERPEGSVSTLKIQRTQQEDSAVYLCASSPLRVAGELFFGEGSRLTVL.

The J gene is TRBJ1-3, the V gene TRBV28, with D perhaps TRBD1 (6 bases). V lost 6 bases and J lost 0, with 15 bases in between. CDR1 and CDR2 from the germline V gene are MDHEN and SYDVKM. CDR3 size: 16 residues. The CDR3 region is CASRPGGSSSGNTIYF. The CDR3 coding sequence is TGTGCCAGCAGACCTGGGGGCAGCAGCTCTGGAAACACCATATATTTT.

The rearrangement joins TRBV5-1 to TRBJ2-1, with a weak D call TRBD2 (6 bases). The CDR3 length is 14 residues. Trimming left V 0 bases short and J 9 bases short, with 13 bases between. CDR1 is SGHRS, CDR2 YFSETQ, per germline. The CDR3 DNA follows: TGCGCCAGCAGCTTGGCCGTCGGGAGTACTGAGCAGTTCTTC. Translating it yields CASSLAVGSTEQFF.

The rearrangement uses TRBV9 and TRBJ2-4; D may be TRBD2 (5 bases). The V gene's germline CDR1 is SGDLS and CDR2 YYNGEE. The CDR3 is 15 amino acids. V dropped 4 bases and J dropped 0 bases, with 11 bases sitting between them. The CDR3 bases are TGTGCCAGCAGCCTTGGCGGACTAGCCAAAAACATTCAGTACTTC. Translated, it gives CASSLGGLAKNIQYF.

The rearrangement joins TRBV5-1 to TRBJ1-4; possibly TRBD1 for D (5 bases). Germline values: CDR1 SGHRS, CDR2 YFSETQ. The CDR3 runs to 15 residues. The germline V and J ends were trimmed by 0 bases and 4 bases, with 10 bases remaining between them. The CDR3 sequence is CASSLEGILNEKLFF. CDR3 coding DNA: TGCGCCAGCAGCTTGGAGGGGATTCTTAATGAAAAACTGTTTTTT.

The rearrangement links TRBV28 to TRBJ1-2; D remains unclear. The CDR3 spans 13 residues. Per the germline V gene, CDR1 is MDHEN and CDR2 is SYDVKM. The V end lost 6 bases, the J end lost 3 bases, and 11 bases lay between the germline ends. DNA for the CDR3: TGTGCCAGCAGCCAAACAGAGTACTATGGCTACACCTTC. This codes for CASSQTEYYGYTF.

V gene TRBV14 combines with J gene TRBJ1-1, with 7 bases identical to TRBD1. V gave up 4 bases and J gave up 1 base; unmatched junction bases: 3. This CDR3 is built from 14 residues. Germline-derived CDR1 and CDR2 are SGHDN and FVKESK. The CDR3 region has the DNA TGTGCCAGCAGCCCCCACAGGGGGAACACTGAAGCTTTCTTT. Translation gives CASSPHRGNTEAFF.

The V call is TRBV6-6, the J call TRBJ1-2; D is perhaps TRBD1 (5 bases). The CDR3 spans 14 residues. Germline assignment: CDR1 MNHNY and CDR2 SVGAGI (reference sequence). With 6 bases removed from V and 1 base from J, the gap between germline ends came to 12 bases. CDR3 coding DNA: TGTGCCAGCAGCCTGCCCGACAGTAACTATGGCTACACCTTC. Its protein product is CASSLPDSNYGYTF.

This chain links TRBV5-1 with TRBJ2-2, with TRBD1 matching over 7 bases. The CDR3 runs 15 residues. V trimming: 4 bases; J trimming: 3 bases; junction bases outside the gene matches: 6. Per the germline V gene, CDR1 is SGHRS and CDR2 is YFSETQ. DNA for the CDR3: TGCGCCAGCAGCCCGAGGGGGCTCGACACCGGGGAGCTGTTTTTT. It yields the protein CASSPRGLDTGELFF.

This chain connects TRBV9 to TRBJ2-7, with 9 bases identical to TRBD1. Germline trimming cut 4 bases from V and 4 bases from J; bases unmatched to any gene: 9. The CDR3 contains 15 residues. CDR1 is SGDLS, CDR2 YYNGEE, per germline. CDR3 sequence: CASSPTGTGFYEQYF. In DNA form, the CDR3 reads TGTGCCAGCAGCCCTACCGGGACAGGGTTTTACGAGCAGTACTTC.

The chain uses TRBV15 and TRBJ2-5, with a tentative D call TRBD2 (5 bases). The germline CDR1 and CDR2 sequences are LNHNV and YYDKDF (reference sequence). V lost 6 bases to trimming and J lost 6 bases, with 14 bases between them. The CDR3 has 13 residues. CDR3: CATSTDSPKTQYF. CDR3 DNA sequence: TGTGCCACCAGTACGGACTCCCCGAAGACCCAGTACTTC.

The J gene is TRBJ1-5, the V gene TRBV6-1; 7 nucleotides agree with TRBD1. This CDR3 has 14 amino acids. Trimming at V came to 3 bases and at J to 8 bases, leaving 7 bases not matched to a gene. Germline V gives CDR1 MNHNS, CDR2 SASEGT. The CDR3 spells CASSDGQVIKPQHF. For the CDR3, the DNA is TGTGCCAGCAGTGACGGACAGGTGATCAAGCCCCAGCATTTT.

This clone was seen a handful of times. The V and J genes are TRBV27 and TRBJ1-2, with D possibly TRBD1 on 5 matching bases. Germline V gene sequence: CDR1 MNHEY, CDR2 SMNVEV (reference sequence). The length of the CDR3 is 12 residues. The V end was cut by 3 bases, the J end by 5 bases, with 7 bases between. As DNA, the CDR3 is TGTGCCAGCAGTTTCGGGGGGTATGGCTACACCTTC. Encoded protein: CASSFGGYGYTF.

The DNA for the CDR3 is TGTGCCAGCAGTTTAAATGGTGGTCAGCAGTACTTC. The encoded protein is CASSLNGGQQYF. The chain employs TRBV27 and TRBJ2-4; D gene ambiguous. This CDR3 is built from 12 residues. Per germline, CDR1 MNHEY and CDR2 SMNVEV (reference sequence). Deletions cut 2 bases from V and 13 bases from J, with 12 bases between.

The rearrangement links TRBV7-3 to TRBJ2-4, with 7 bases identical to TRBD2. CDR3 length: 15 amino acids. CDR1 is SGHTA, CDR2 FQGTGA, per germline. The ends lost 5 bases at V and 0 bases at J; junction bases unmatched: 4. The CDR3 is CASSEAGLAKNIQYF. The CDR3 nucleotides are TGTGCCAGCAGCGAAGCGGGACTAGCCAAAAACATTCAGTACTTC.

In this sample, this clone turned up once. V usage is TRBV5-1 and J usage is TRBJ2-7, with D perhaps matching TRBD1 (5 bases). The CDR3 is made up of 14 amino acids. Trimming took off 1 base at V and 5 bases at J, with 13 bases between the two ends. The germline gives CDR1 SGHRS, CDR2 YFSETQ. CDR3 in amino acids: CASSLSRVVDEQYF. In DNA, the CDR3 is TGCGCCAGCAGCTTGTCCAGGGTTGTAGACGAGCAGTACTTC.

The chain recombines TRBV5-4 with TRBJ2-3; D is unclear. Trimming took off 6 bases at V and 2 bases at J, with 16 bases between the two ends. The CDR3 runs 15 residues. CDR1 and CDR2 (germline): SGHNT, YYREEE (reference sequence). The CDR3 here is CASKVEGRPTDTQYF. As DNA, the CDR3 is TGTGCCAGCAAAGTAGAAGGCAGGCCCACAGATACGCAGTATTTT. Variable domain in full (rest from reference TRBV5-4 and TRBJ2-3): ETGVTQSPTHLIKTRGQQVTLRCSSQSGHNTVSWYQQALGQGPQFIFQYYREEENGRGNFPPRFSGLQFPNYSSELNVNALELDDSALYLCASKVEGRPTDTQYFGPGTRLTVL.

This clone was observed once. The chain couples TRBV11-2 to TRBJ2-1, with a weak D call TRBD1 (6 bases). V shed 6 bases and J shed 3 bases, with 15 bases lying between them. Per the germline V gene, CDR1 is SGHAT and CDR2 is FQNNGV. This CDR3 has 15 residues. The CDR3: CASSFDRGIYNEQFF. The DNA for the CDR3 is TGTGCCAGCAGTTTCGATAGGGGGATCTACAATGAGCAGTTCTTC.

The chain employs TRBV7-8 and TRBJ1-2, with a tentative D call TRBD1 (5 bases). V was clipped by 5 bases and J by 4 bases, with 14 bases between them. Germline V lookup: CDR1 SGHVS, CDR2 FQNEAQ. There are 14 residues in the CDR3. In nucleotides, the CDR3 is TGTGCCAGCAGCCAAGACCAGGGTAGCTATGGCTACACCTTC. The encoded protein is CASSQDQGSYGYTF.

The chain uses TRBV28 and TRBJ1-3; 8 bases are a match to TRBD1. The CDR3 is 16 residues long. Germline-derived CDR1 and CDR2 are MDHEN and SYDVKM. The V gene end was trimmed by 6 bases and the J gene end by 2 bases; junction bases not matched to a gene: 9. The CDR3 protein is CASRPSDRVAGNTIYF. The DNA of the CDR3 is TGTGCCAGCAGACCCTCGGACAGGGTAGCTGGAAACACCATATATTTT.

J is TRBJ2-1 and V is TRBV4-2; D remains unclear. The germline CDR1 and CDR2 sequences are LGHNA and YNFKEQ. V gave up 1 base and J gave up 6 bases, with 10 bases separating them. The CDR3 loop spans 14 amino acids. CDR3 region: CASSQVGAPNEQFF. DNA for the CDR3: TGTGCCAGCAGCCAAGTCGGAGCGCCCAATGAGCAGTTCTTC.

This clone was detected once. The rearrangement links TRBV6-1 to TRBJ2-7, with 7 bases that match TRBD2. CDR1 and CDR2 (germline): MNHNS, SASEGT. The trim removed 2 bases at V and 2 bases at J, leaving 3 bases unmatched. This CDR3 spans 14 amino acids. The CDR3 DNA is TGTGCCAGCAGTGAACTAGCGGTAACCTACGAGCAGTACTTC. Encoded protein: CASSELAVTYEQYF.